The 19 T cell receptor beta chains in this list originate from one sample, sequenced in a study of metastatic and nonmetastatic thyroid tumors. TCRdb re-processed the PCR reads through MiXCR. In the table there are approximately 16,000 clones, about 24% of which are singletons. Before thyroid surgery, none of the patients had received any treatment. The source material was tumor tissue. Source of these receptors: a male donor with papillary thyroid cancer or a benign thyroid nodule (not recorded which). Some clones in this sample may be carry-over from other donors' samples.

Ten or more counts support this clone. CDR3 sequence: CASSLERNTDTQYF. The CDR3 DNA reads TGCGCCAGCAGCTTGGAACGGAACACAGATACGCAGTATTTT. The rearrangement joins TRBV5-1 to TRBJ2-3; unclear D gene. V was shortened by 0 bases and J by 2 bases, with 7 bases between the two germline ends. From germline, CDR1 is SGHRS and CDR2 YFSETQ. The CDR3 has 14 amino acids. The whole variable domain, filled in from reference TRBV5-1 and TRBJ2-3, reads KAGVTQTPRYLIKTRGQQVTLSCSPISGHRSVSWYQQTPGQGLQFLFEYFSETQRNKGNFPGRFSGRQFSNSRSEMNVSTLELGDSALYLCASSLERNTDTQYFGPGTRLTVL.

This clone is medium-sized (0.01 to 0.1%) within its sample. V and J are TRBV11-3 and TRBJ2-5; the D call may be TRBD1 or TRBD2 (7 bases each). Germline assignment: CDR1 SGHNT and CDR2 YENEEA. The CDR3 covers 16 residues. Trimming removed 3 bases from V and 4 bases from J, with 18 bases in between. The CDR3 DNA reads TGTGCCAGCAGCTTGGAAAGACAGGGAGGGGTAGAGACCCAGTACTTC. Translating it yields CASSLERQGGVETQYF.

This clone showed up many times. The chain links TRBV5-1 to TRBJ2-3; D is perhaps TRBD1 (5 bases). The germline V and J ends were trimmed by 1 base and 0 bases, with 9 bases remaining between them. The CDR3 runs to 15 residues. Germline CDR1 SGHRS, CDR2 YFSETQ. The CDR3 region has the DNA TGCGCCAGCAGCTTGTTGGGGCTGAGCACAGATACGCAGTATTTT. This encodes CASSLLGLSTDTQYF. The variable domain in full, with the rest retrieved from reference TRBV5-1 and TRBJ2-3, is KAGVTQTPRYLIKTRGQQVTLSCSPISGHRSVSWYQQTPGQGLQFLFEYFSETQRNKGNFPGRFSGRQFSNSRSEMNVSTLELGDSALYLCASSLLGLSTDTQYFGPGTRLTVL.

Only a few counts were recorded for this clone. The rearrangement links TRBV27 to TRBJ2-7, with D possibly being TRBD2 (7 bases). The CDR3 sequence is 17 residues long. Trimming removed 4 bases from V and 3 bases from J, with 22 bases in between. Germline CDR1 MNHEY, CDR2 SMNVEV (reference sequence). This CDR3 is CASSSSPGRGGFYEQYF. The DNA for the CDR3 is TGTGCCAGCAGTTCTTCCCCAGGGAGGGGGGGTTTCTACGAGCAGTACTTC.

This clone was observed at least ten times. This chain connects TRBV10-3 to TRBJ2-3; 13 positions match TRBD2. Germline values: CDR1 ENHRY, CDR2 SYGVKD. The CDR3 extends over 16 amino acids. With 4 bases clipped from V and 3 bases from J, the junction kept 4 bases outside the gene matches. CDR3 protein: CAISGTSGSGTDTQYF. The DNA for the CDR3 is TGTGCCATCAGTGGGACTAGCGGGAGCGGTACAGATACGCAGTATTTT.

Ten or more counts support this clone. The gene calls are TRBV9 and TRBJ1-5, with TRBD1 matching over 7 bases. J lost 2 bases, V lost 1 base, and 3 bases had no gene match. CDR3 length: 15 residues. From germline, CDR1 is SGDLS and CDR2 YYNGEE. Here the CDR3 DNA reads TGTGCCAGCAGCGTAAACGGACAGGGCAATCAGCCCCAGCATTTT. It codes for CASSVNGQGNQPQHF.

The table lists this clone with many counts. The chain's CDR3 is CASSLQGADGQPQHF. Written as DNA, the CDR3 is TGCGCCAGCAGCTTGCAGGGGGCCGACGGTCAGCCCCAGCATTTT. This chain links TRBV5-1 with TRBJ1-5; 8 bases are a match to TRBD1. CDR1 SGHRS and CDR2 YFSETQ come from the germline V gene. With V trimmed by 1 base and J by 6 bases, 6 bases remained unmatched. The CDR3 runs 15 residues.

The chain joins TRBV5-8 to TRBJ1-4, with 12 bases identical to TRBD1. Germline assignment: CDR1 SGHTS and CDR2 YDEGEE. The CDR3 is made up of 18 amino acids. V trimming: 1 base; J trimming: 4 bases; junction bases outside the gene matches: 8. This CDR3 is CASSLLYGTGGRNEKLFF. Written as DNA, the CDR3 is TGTGCCAGCAGCTTGCTTTACGGGACAGGGGGCCGTAATGAAAAACTGTTTTTT.

This clone ranks as medium-sized. The chain has TRBV6-1 and TRBJ1-6, with TRBD1 matching 9 bases. The germline V gene has CDR1 MNHNS and CDR2 SASEGT. The length of the CDR3 is 15 residues. The V segment lost 6 bases and the J segment 10 bases; nucleotides outside the gene matches: 10. CDR3 sequence (DNA): TGTGCCAGCAGCCCCTGGGACAGGGTAGAATCACCCCTCCACTTT. Translation: CASSPWDRVESPLHF.

The rearrangement links TRBV3-1 to TRBJ1-1; 10 nucleotides align to TRBD1. CDR3 length: 17 residues. V lost 4 bases and J lost 5; bases outside the gene matches: 13. Germline V gene data show CDR1 as LGHDT and CDR2 as YNNKEL (reference sequence). The CDR3 sequence is CASSPHGTGVFGTEAFF. Here the CDR3 DNA reads TGTGCCAGCAGCCCCCACGGGACAGGGGTTTTTGGAACTGAAGCTTTCTTT.

The table lists this clone with a few counts. V usage is TRBV15 and J usage is TRBJ1-4; the D gene is possibly TRBD1 (5 bases). This CDR3 comprises 15 residues. CDR1 and CDR2 from the germline V gene are LNHNV and YYDKDF (reference sequence). Trimming shortened V by 5 bases and J by 2 bases, and 12 bases separated the two germline ends. For the CDR3, the DNA is TGTGCCACCAGCGAGGGGCAGGGCACTAATGAAAAACTGTTTTTT. Amino acid sequence: CATSEGQGTNEKLFF. The entire variable domain, with the rest obtained from reference TRBV15 and TRBJ1-4, is as follows: DAMVIQNPRYQVTQFGKPVTLSCSQTLNHNVMYWYQQKSSQAPKLLFHYYDKDFNNEADTPDNFQSRRPNTSFCFLDIRSPGLGDTAMYLCATSEGQGTNEKLFFGSGTQLSVL.

The chain has TRBV7-9 and TRBJ2-7; 13 bases align to TRBD2. Germline lookup yields CDR1 SEHNR and CDR2 FQNEAQ (reference sequence). The CDR3 runs to 14 residues. The trim removed 6 bases at V and 6 bases at J, leaving 5 bases unmatched. The CDR3 is CASRLAGGPGEQYF. In DNA form, the CDR3 reads TGTGCCAGCAGACTAGCGGGAGGGCCAGGCGAGCAGTACTTC.

Many counts were recorded for this clone. V gene TRBV28 combines with J gene TRBJ2-1, with unresolved D. The CDR3 has 14 residues. Germline-derived CDR1 and CDR2 are MDHEN and SYDVKM. Trimming cost V 3 bases and J 3 bases, with 9 bases left between them. The CDR3 DNA is TGTGCCAGCAGTTTGCTCCAGGACTACAATGAGCAGTTCTTC. Amino acids: CASSLLQDYNEQFF.

This clone showed up just a few times. At one boundary the junction diverges from the germline segment, which might be a read error. The chain is built from TRBV6-1 and TRBJ1-2; D is possibly TRBD1 (6 bases). CDR1 and CDR2 (germline): MNHNS, SASEGT. The CDR3 covers 13 residues. CDR3 sequence (DNA): TGTGCCACCGATCTACAGGGTGACTATTGCTACACCTTC. Amino acids: CATDLQGDYCYTF.

This clone has just a few counts. V is TRBV29-1 and J is TRBJ2-7, with TRBD2 identical over 9 bases. Unmatched junction bases numbered 13, after V lost 3 bases and J lost 4 bases. CDR1 SQVTM and CDR2 ANQGSEA come from the germline V gene. The CDR3 is made up of 16 amino acids. The CDR3 DNA reads as TGCAGCGTTGAGCTTAGCGGGAGCCGGGGCGGGTACGAGCAGTACTTC. Translated, it gives CSVELSGSRGGYEQYF.

This clone is termed medium-sized. The chain links TRBV20-1 to TRBJ2-2, with no clear D. The V gene's germline CDR1 is DFQATT and CDR2 SNEGSKA (reference sequence). Trimming took 1 base from V and 7 from J, leaving 4 bases between them. The CDR3 covers 11 residues. CDR3 region: CSARVIGELFF. The CDR3 DNA follows: TGCAGTGCTAGAGTAATCGGGGAGCTGTTTTTT.

The rearrangement links TRBV28 to TRBJ2-7; D ambiguous. V was pared by 3 bases and J by 1 base, with 10 bases between. CDR1 and CDR2 from the germline V gene are MDHEN and SYDVKM. The CDR3 has 14 amino acids. In nucleotides, the CDR3 is TGTGCCAGCAGTTTTCGAAGGGAATCCTACGAGCAGTACTTC. This gives the protein CASSFRRESYEQYF.

This clone counts as medium-sized. V usage is TRBV12-3 or TRBV12-4 and J usage is TRBJ2-2; 8 bases align to TRBD2. With 5 bases clipped from V and 6 bases from J, the junction kept 8 bases outside the gene matches. The CDR3 consists of 15 residues. The CDR3 bases are TGTGCCAGCAGTAAAACGGGGGGGCAATCCGGGGAGCTGTTTTTT. Translating it yields CASSKTGGQSGELFF.

This clone was seen a single time. The chain carries TRBV20-1 and TRBJ1-6; tentative D call: TRBD1 (6 bases). V dropped 6 bases and J dropped 5 bases, with 17 bases sitting between them. The CDR3 has 15 residues. CDR1 is DFQATT and CDR2 is SNEGSKA in the germline V gene (reference sequence). The CDR3 here is CSATSPGQNNSPLHF. Here the CDR3 DNA reads TGCAGTGCCACCAGCCCAGGACAGAATAATTCACCCCTCCACTTT.